This paragraph reports one T cell receptor (beta chain). This record belongs to a study of blood T cell repertoires in COVID-19. The method was immunoSEQ multiplex PCR; TCRdb's version includes in-frame clones alone and lacks a portion of them. The sample lists around 330,000 clones; approximately 90% were seen once. Seattle researchers signed up patients amid active infection and tracked them longitudinally. The ends lost 3 bases at V and 7 bases at J; junction bases unmatched: 11. The germline V gene has CDR1 SGHVS and CDR2 FQNEAQ. The CDR3 sequence is 16 residues long. The chain joins TRBV7-8 to TRBJ2-1, with 8 bases matching TRBD1. The clonotype was recovered from a woman aged 25 to 39 with COVID-19, enrolled during active disease. The specimen was peripheral blood. CDR3 sequence reads: CASSFRWQGARNEQFF. The CDR3 nucleotides read TGTGCCAGCAGCTTTAGGTGGCAGGGGGCTCGAAATGAGCAGTTCTTC.